This is a list of T cell receptor beta chains from one sample in a study of early T cells in non-severe SARS-CoV-2 infection. TCRdb reprocessed the 5' RACE reads with MiXCR, giving one entry per CDR3 protein. The repertoire has over 80,000 distinct CDR3 sequences, about 12% of them found once; the top ten carry about 4.6%. This specimen was whole blood, taken at baseline. The receptor source for this set is an adult who was a healthcare worker with PCR-confirmed SARS-CoV-2 infection or an uninfected control (not recorded which). Each CDR3 is given with its conserved first and last residue. A clone size is listed for some rows: how often the clone was seen (once, few, many), or a class if it is expanded.

TRBV5-4	TRBJ2-2	few	CATGSEGSNTGELFF
TRBV7-9	TRBJ1-2	few	CASSLISGSYGYTF
TRBV13	TRBJ2-1	few	CASSLYLPAYNEQFF
TRBV6-2/TRBV6-3	TRBJ1-2	-	CASSTDRNGGYTF
TRBV5-4	TRBJ2-3	many	CASSLTASGASTDTQYF
TRBV12-3/TRBV12-4	TRBJ2-1	few	CASSTGTGVNNEQFF
TRBV14	TRBJ2-7	few	CASSQSPYEQYF
TRBV13	TRBJ2-2	few	CASSGPGAGPYTGELFF
TRBV20-1	TRBJ1-5	many	CSARQANQPQHF
TRBV12-3/TRBV12-4	TRBJ1-1	few	CASSTLRDTEAFF
TRBV9	TRBJ1-2	many	CASSVVTTGGYTF
TRBV6-2/TRBV6-3	TRBJ2-4	-	CASSYLGQGLHF
TRBV10-2	TRBJ2-1	few	CASSPFPGYNEQFF